This TCR beta chain appears in the sequencing data of a study of patients and donors after allogeneic stem cell transplantation (TCRdb year 2020). Including the terminal cysteine and phenylalanine, the CDR3 comprises 12 residues. Of the read, only the CDR3 DNA is kept; its 36 bases are in frame from base 1. CDR1 and CDR2, looked up from the germline V gene, are MGHRA and YSYEKL. Relative to germline, V is 3 bases shorter and J is 10 bases shorter, with 11 bases between their ends. Library preparation used RT-PCR. Sequencing relied on a NextSeq 550. TCRdb reprocessing: public reads trimmed at Q25 with fastp, clones called with MiXCR, in-frame beta chains kept. Each entry is one CDR3 protein sequence, shown with its most common DNA and genes. The sample table shows fewer than 180,000 distinct CDR3 sequences, and about two fifths are seen once. The top ten hold roughly 52% of the sample. Details on this clonotype: Its target antigen remains unknown. There are no base qualities to consult, and no much larger clone falls within one base.

The clonotype originates from a human donor who was either an allogeneic HSCT recipient or a stem cell or donor lymphocyte infusion donor (not recorded which). It is not recorded whose cells these are; they may come from a transplant donor. The sequencing input was blood, either unsorted or a sorted T cell fraction (not recorded which). The chain is assembled from TRBV4-1 and TRBJ2-3, with no reliable assignment of the D segment. The DNA sequence is TGCGCCAGCAGCCAGGTCGATCGGGCGCAGTATTTT. This yields the protein CASSQVDRAQYF.